These T cell receptor beta chains were read from a single sample in a study of read filtering for tumor transcriptome and immune sequencing. TCRdb re-called the reads through MiXCR, storing one row per CDR3 protein. The table shows approximately 40,000 distinct CDR3 sequences, with about 13% occurring only once. The source material was a population of CD138-negative cells sorted from bone marrow. These receptors all come from a donor over 35 with multiple myeloma. Both conserved end residues are part of each CDR3. Fields, in order: V gene, clone size, J gene, D gene, CDR3 protein, CDR3 DNA. The D gene is left open where the match is weak. Clone sizes are shown as once, few, many, or a class for an expanded clone.

TRBV18	many	TRBJ1-5	-	CASSPGQSNQPQHF	TGTGCCAGCTCACCGGGGCAGAGCAATCAGCCCCAGCATTTT
TRBV7-9	many	TRBJ2-7	-	CASTADISYEQYF	TGTGCCAGCACCGCGGACATCTCCTACGAGCAGTACTTC
TRBV19	many	TRBJ2-2	-	CDSSTLYTGELFF	TGTGACAGTAGTACCCTTTACACCGGGGAGCTGTTTTTT
TRBV12-3/TRBV12-4	few	TRBJ2-3	TRBD1	CASSMGQGAADTQYF	TGTGCCAGCAGCATGGGACAGGGGGCGGCAGATACGCAGTATTTT
TRBV20-1	many	TRBJ1-5	TRBD1	CSARGPGQEGNQPQHF	TGCAGTGCTAGGGGTCCGGGACAGGAGGGCAATCAGCCCCAGCATTTT
TRBV2	many	TRBJ2-3	-	CASSEGLTSTDTQYF	TGTGCCAGCAGTGAAGGTTTAACTAGCACAGATACGCAGTATTTT
TRBV20-1	few	TRBJ2-4	TRBD2	CSAPGTSDGKNIQYF	TGCAGTGCACCCGGGACTAGCGACGGGAAAAACATTCAGTACTTC
TRBV9	few	TRBJ2-6	TRBD1	CASSVGRQGRSGANVLTF	TGTGCCAGCAGCGTAGGGAGACAGGGACGCTCTGGGGCCAACGTCCTGACTTTC
TRBV14	many	TRBJ2-6	-	CASGSGANVLTF	TGTGCCAGCGGCTCTGGGGCCAACGTCCTGACTTTC
TRBV7-2	many	TRBJ2-1	TRBD2	CASSLGGSGEGGQFF	TGTGCCAGCAGCTTAGGTGGTAGCGGGGAGGGAGGGCAGTTCTTC
TRBV4-2	many	TRBJ1-6	TRBD1	CASSKDRDSPLHF	TGTGCCAGCAGCAAGGACAGGGATTCACCCCTCCACTTT
TRBV20-1	many	TRBJ2-7	TRBD2	CSARGRVPRYEQYF	TGCAGTGCCAGAGGGAGGGTCCCCCGCTACGAGCAGTACTTC
TRBV12-3/TRBV12-4	many	TRBJ2-1	-	CASSFQGYEQFF	TGTGCCAGCAGTTTCCAGGGTTATGAGCAGTTCTTC
TRBV18	many	TRBJ2-5	-	CASSRAPQETQYF	TGTGCCAGCTCTCGGGCACCGCAAGAGACCCAGTACTTC
TRBV10-3	many	TRBJ2-1	TRBD2	CAISPGVAGYNEQFF	TGTGCCATCAGCCCAGGGGTAGCGGGATACAATGAGCAGTTCTTC